The next 7 T cell receptor beta chains were all read from a single sample in a study of blood T cell repertoires in COVID-19 (dated by TCRdb to about 2020). Library preparation was by the immunoSEQ multiplex PCR assay. TCRdb re-hosts the immuneACCESS table, in-frame sequences only. Its copies lack some clones; in the studies checked, an unresolved V gene accounts for under half of them, and the cause for the rest is not known. This sample lists about 420,000 clones; roughly 89% were detected once. The top ten hold 0.75% to 0.85% of the sample. What was sequenced was peripheral blood. The receptors originated from a man aged 18-30 years with COVID-19, enrolled during active disease.

The rearrangement joins TRBV5-1 to TRBJ2-1; 12 bases are a match to TRBD2. The germline V gene encodes CDR1 SGHRS and CDR2 YFSETQ. This CDR3 has 15 residues. V was clipped by 3 bases and J by 7 bases; unmatched bases: 5. The CDR3 sequence is CASSSRLAGENEQFF. The CDR3 coding sequence is TGCGCCAGCAGCTCAAGACTAGCGGGAGAAAATGAGCAGTTCTTC. The full variable domain, completed using reference TRBV5-1 and TRBJ2-1, is KAGVTQTPRYLIKTRGQQVTLSCSPISGHRSVSWYQQTPGQGLQFLFEYFSETQRNKGNFPGRFSGRQFSNSRSEMNVSTLELGDSALYLCASSSRLAGENEQFFGPGTRLTVL.

The chain links TRBV5-1 to TRBJ1-1; the match to TRBD1 covers 8 bases. The J segment lost 1 base and the V segment lost 4 bases, leaving 9 bases of the junction unmatched. The length of the CDR3 is 16 residues. The germline V gene encodes CDR1 SGHRS and CDR2 YFSETQ. The CDR3 sequence: CASSIGQGARNTEAFF. CDR3 DNA: TGCGCCAGCAGCATCGGACAGGGTGCCAGGAACACTGAAGCTTTCTTT.

The chain employs TRBV9 and TRBJ2-2; 8 bases fit TRBD2. The CDR3 spans 16 residues. V was clipped by 1 base and J by 1 base; unmatched bases: 3. Looked up from germline, CDR1 is SGDLS and CDR2 is YYNGEE. The CDR3 DNA follows: TGTGCCAGCAGCGTATTCAGCGGGGGGAACACCGGGGAGCTGTTTTTT. Translation: CASSVFSGGNTGELFF. Based on the CDR3 plus reference TRBV9 and TRBJ2-2, the full variable domain is DSGVTQTPKHLITATGQRVTLRCSPRSGDLSVYWYQQSLDQGLQFLIQYYNGEERAKGNILERFSAQQFPDLHSELNLSSLELGDSALYFCASSVFSGGNTGELFFGEGSRLTVL.

The rearrangement uses TRBV5-4 and TRBJ1-1; D unclear. The V end lost 0 bases, the J end lost 0 bases, and 6 bases lay between the germline ends. The CDR3 is 14 residues long. CDR1 and CDR2 (germline): SGHNT, YYREEE (reference sequence). CDR3 in DNA: TGTGCCAGCAGCTTGGTGGGAGTGAACACTGAAGCTTTCTTT. Translated: CASSLVGVNTEAFF.

The gene calls are TRBV25-1 and TRBJ2-7; TRBD1 matches at 8 bases. Germline V gives CDR1 MGHDK, CDR2 SYGVNS. The CDR3 totals 15 residues. Unmatched junction bases numbered 10, after V lost 6 bases and J lost 3 bases. CDR3 sequence reads: CASSLRGPFDYEQYF. As DNA, the CDR3 is TGTGCCAGCAGCCTCAGGGGGCCCTTTGACTACGAGCAGTACTTC.

This chain uses TRBV5-6 with TRBJ1-5, with 9 positions matching TRBD1. CDR3 size: 16 residues. Per germline, CDR1 SGHDT and CDR2 YYEEEE. V shed 4 bases, J shed 4 bases, and the junction held 9 bases outside the gene matches. The CDR3 bases are TGTGCCAGCAGCCCAAGGACAGGGGCGAAGAATCAGCCCCAGCATTTT. Translating gives CASSPRTGAKNQPQHF.

This clone was recorded only once. The chain uses TRBV6-5 and TRBJ2-5; 10 bases fit TRBD2. Per germline, CDR1 MNHEY and CDR2 SVGAGI. The length of the CDR3 is 16 residues. The junction had 5 bases not matched to a gene; V was cut back by 2 bases and J by 2 bases. The CDR3 DNA reads TGTGCCAGCAGTTACGAAGCGGGGGGGTCACAAGAGACCCAGTACTTC. Its translation is CASSYEAGGSQETQYF.